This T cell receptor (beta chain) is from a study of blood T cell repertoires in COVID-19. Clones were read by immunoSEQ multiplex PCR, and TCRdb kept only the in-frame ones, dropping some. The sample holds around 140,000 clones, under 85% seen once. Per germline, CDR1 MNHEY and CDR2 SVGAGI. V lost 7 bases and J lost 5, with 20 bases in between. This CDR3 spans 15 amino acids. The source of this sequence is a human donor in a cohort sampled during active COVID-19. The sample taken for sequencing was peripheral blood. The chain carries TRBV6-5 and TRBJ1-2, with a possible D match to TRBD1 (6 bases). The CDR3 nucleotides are TGTGCCAGCACCTCCTGGGGGGGCGCGGGGTATGGCTACACCTTC. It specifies CASTSWGGAGYGYTF.